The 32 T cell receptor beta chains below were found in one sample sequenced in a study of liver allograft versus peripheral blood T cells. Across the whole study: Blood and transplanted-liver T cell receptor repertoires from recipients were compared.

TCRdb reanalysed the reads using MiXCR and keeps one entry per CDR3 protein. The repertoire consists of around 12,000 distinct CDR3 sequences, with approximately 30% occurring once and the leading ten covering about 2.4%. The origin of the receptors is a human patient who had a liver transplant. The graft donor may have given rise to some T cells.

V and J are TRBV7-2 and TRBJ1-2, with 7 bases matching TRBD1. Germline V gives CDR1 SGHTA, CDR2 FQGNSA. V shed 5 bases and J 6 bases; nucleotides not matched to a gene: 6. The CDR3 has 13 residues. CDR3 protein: CASSPGTANGYTF. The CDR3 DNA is TGTGCCAGCAGCCCCGGGACAGCGAATGGCTACACCTTC.

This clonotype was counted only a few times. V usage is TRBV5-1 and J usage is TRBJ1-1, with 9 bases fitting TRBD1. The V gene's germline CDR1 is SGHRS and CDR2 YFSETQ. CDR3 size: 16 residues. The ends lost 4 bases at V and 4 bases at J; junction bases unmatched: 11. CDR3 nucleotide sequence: TGCGCCAGCAGCCCGGCGGACAGGGGTGTGAGCACTGAAGCTTTCTTT. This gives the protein CASSPADRGVSTEAFF.

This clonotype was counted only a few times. Here the CDR3 reads CATSDRTNEQFF. CDR3 DNA: TGTGCCACCAGTGATAGGACCAATGAGCAGTTCTTC. The chain couples TRBV24-1 to TRBJ2-1; no definite D call. V lost 3 bases and J lost 6, with 5 bases in between. This CDR3 region has 12 residues. Per the germline V gene, CDR1 is KGHDR and CDR2 is SFDVKD.

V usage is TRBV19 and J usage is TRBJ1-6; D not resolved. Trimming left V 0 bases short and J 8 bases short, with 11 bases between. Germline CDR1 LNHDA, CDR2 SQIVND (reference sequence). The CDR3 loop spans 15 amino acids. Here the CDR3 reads CASSIDQSPYSPLHF. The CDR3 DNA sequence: TGTGCCAGTAGTATAGATCAATCGCCCTATTCACCCCTCCACTTT.

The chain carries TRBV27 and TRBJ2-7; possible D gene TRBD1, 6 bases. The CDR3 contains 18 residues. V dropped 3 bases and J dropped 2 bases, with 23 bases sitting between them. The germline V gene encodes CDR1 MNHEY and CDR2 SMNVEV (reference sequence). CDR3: CASSLEVPGQLLPYEQYF. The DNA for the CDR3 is TGTGCCAGCAGTTTGGAAGTCCCGGGACAATTACTACCCTACGAGCAGTACTTC.

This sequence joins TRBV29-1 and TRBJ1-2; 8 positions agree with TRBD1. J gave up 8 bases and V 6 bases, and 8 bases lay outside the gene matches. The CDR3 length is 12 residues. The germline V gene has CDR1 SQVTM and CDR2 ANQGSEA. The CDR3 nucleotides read TGCAGCGTGATCAGGGGGCAAGGCGGCTACACCTTC. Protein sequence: CSVIRGQGGYTF.

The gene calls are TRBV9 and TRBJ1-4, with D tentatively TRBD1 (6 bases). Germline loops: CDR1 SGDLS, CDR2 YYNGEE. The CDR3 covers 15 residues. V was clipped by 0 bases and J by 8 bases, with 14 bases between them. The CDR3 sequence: CASSVATGGAEKLFF. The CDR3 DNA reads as TGTGCCAGCAGCGTAGCTACGGGGGGCGCGGAAAAACTGTTTTTT.

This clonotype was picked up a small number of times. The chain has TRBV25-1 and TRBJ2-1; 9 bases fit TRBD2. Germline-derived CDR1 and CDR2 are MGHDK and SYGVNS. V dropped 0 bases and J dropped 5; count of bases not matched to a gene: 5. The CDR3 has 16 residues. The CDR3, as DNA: TGTGCCAGCAGTGAATATAGCGGGAGCCCAAACAATGAGCAGTTCTTC. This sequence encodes CASSEYSGSPNNEQFF.

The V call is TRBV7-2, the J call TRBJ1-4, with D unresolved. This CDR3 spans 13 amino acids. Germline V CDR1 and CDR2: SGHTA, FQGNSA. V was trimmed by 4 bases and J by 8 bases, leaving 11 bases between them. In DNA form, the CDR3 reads TGTGCCAGCAGCTCCACCCCGGGAGAAAAACTGTTTTTT. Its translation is CASSSTPGEKLFF.

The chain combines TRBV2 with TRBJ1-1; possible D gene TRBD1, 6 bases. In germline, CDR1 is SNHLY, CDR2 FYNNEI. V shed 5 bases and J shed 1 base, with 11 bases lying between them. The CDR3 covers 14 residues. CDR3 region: CASSFVGANTEAFF. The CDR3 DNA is TGTGCCAGCAGTTTTGTGGGGGCGAACACTGAAGCTTTCTTT.

CDR3 residues: CASSFGQPGSNYGYTF. The CDR3 coding sequence is TGTGCCAGCAGTTTCGGACAGCCGGGTTCTAACTATGGCTACACCTTC. The chain couples TRBV6-1 to TRBJ1-2; TRBD1 might be the D (6 bases). From germline, CDR1 is MNHNS and CDR2 SASEGT. The V gene lost 5 bases and the J gene lost 0 bases, with 16 bases spanning the gap. This CDR3 region has 16 residues.

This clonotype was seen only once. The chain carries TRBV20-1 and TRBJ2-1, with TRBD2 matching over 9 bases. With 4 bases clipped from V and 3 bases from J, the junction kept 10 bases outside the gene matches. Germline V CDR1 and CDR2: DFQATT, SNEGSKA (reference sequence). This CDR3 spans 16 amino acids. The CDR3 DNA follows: TGCAGTGCTATCCCATTAGCGGGAGTCGGCTACAATGAGCAGTTCTTC. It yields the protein CSAIPLAGVGYNEQFF.

CDR3: CASSLRVGAGNEKLFF. The DNA of the CDR3 is TGTGCCAGCAGCTTGAGAGTGGGGGCGGGGAATGAAAAACTGTTTTTT. The chain uses TRBV5-4 and TRBJ1-4, with a possible D match to TRBD1 (6 bases). This CDR3 has 16 amino acids. The germline V and J ends were trimmed by 1 base and 5 bases, with 15 bases remaining between them. The germline V gene encodes CDR1 SGHNT and CDR2 YYREEE (reference sequence).

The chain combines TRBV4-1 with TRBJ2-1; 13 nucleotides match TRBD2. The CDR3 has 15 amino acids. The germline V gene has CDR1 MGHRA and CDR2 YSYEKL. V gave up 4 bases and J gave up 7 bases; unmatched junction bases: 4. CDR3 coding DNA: TGCGCCAGCAGCCCCGGACTAGCGGGAGAAAATGAGCAGTTCTTC. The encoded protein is CASSPGLAGENEQFF.

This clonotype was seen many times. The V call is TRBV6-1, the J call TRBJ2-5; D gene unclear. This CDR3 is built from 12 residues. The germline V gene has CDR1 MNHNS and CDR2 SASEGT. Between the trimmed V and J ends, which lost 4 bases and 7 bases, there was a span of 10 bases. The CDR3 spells CASSGPPGTQYF. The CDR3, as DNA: TGTGCCAGCAGTGGACCCCCCGGGACCCAGTACTTC.

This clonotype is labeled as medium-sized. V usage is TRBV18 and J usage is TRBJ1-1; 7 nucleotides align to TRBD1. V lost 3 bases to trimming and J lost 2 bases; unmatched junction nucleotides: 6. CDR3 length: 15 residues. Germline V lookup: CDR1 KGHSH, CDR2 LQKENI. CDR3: CASSPRTGRNTEAFF. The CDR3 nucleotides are TGTGCCAGCTCACCCCGGACAGGCCGTAACACTGAAGCTTTCTTT.

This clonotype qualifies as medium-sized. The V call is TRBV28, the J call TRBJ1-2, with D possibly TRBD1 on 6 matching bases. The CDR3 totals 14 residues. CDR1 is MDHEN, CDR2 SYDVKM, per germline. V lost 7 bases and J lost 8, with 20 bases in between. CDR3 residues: CASTKQTGSTGYTF. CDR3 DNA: TGTGCCAGCACCAAACAAACAGGGAGTACGGGCTACACCTTC.

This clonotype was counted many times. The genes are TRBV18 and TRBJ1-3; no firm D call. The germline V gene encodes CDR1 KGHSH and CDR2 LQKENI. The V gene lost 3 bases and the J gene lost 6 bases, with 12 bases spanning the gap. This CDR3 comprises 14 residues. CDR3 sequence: CASSPLASINTIYF. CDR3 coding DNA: TGTGCCAGCTCACCGTTGGCAAGTATAAACACCATATATTTT.

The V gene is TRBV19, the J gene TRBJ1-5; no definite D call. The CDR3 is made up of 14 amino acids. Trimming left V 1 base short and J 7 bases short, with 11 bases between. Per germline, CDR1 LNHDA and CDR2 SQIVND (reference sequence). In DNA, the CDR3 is TGTGCCAGTAGTATAGTAGGCCGACCGCAGCCCCAGCATTTT. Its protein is CASSIVGRPQPQHF.

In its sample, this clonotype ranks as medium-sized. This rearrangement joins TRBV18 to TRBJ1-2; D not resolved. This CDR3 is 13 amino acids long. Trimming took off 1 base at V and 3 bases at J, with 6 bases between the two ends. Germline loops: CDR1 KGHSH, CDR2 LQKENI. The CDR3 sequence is CASSPRQDYGYTF. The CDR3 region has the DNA TGTGCCAGCTCACCACGACAAGACTATGGCTACACCTTC.

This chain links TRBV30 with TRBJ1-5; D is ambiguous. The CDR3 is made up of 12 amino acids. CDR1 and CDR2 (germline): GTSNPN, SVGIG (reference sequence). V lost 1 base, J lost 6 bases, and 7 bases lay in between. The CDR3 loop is CAWSGGFQPQHF. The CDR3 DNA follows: TGTGCCTGGAGTGGTGGGTTTCAGCCCCAGCATTTT.

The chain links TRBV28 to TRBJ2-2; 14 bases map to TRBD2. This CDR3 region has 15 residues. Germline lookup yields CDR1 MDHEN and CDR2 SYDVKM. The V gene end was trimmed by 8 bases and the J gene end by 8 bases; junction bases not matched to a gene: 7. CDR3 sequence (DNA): TGTGCCAGCCTAAGGACTAGCGGGAGGTCGGGGGAGCTGTTTTTT. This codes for CASLRTSGRSGELFF.

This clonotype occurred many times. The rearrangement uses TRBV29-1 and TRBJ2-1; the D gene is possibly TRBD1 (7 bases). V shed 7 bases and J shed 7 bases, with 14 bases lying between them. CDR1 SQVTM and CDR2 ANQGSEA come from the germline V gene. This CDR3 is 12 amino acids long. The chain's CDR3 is CSAQPGGNEQFF. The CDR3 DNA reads TGCAGCGCTCAGCCAGGGGGGAATGAGCAGTTCTTC.

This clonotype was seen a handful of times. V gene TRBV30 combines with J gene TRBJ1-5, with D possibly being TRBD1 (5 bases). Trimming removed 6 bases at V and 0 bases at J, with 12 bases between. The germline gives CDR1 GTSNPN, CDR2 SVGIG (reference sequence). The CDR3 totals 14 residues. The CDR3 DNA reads TGTGCCTGCACGGGGCTCGATAGCAATCAGCCCCAGCATTTT. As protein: CACTGLDSNQPQHF.

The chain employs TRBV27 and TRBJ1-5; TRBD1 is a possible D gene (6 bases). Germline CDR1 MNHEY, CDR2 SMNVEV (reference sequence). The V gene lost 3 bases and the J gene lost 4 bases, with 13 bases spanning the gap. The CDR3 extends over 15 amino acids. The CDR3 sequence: CASSFRGAKNQPQHF. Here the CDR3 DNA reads TGTGCCAGCAGTTTTAGGGGGGCGAAGAATCAGCCCCAGCATTTT.

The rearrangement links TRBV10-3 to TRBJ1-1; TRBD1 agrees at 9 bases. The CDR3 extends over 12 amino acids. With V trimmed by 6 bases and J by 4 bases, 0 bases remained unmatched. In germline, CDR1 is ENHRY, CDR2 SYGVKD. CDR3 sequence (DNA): TGTGCCATCAGGGGACAGGGCACTGAAGCTTTCTTT. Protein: CAIRGQGTEAFF.

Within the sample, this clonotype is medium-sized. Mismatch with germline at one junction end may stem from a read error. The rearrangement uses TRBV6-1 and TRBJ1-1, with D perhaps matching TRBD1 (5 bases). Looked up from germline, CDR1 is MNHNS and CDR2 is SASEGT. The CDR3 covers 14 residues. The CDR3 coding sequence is TGTGCCAGCAGGGAAGCGGGGCTGAACACTGAAGCTTTCTTT. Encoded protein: CASREAGLNTEAFF.

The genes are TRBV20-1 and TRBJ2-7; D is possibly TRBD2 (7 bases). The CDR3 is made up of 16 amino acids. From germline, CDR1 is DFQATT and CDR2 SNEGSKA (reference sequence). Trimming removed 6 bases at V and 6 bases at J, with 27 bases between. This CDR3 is CSARLREGGAFGEQYF. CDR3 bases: TGCAGTGCCCGACTCCGAGAAGGGGGGGCGTTCGGCGAGCAGTACTTC.

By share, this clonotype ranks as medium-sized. The CDR3, as DNA: TGTGCCAGCTCACCAACAACGAACACTGAAGCTTTCTTT. Residues: CASSPTTNTEAFF. The V and J genes are TRBV18 and TRBJ1-1; no firm D call. The CDR3 consists of 13 residues. V was pared by 2 bases and J by 1 base, with 5 bases between. The germline V gene has CDR1 KGHSH and CDR2 LQKENI.

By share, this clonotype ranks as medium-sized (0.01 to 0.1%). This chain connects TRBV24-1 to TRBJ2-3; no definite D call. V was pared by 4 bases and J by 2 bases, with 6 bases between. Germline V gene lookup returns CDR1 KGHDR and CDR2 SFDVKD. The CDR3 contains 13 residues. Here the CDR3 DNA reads TGTGCCACCAGTGAGCCAAACACAGATACGCAGTATTTT. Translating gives CATSEPNTDTQYF.

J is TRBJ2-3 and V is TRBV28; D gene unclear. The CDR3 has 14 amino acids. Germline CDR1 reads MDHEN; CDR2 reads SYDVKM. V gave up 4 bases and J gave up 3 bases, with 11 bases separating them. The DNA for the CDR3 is TGTGCCAGCAGTTCGGTGGGGTTAACAGATACGCAGTATTTT. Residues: CASSSVGLTDTQYF.

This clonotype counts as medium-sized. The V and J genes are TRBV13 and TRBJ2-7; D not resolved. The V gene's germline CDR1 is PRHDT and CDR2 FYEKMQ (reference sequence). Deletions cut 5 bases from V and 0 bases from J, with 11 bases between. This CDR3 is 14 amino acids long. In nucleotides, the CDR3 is TGTGCCAGCAGCGCCGTACGGAGCTCCTACGAGCAGTACTTC. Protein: CASSAVRSSYEQYF.